Below, 21 T cell receptor beta chains from the same sample are listed, as sequenced in a study of cytomegalovirus exposure and HLA in healthy donors. Produced via immunoSEQ multiplex PCR; TCRdb's table is partial and in-frame only. Of approximately 190,000 clones in the sample, approximately 88% are singletons; the top ten hold under 7.5%. Sequences were obtained from PBMCs. All receptors come from a man aged 18 to 30 in good health and CMV-seropositive.

The DNA of the CDR3 is TGTGCCAGCAGCGCCCGGGACTTCTCCACAGATACGCAGTATTTT. Its translation is CASSARDFSTDTQYF. V and J are TRBV5-4 and TRBJ2-3; possible D gene TRBD2, 6 bases. Trimming shortened V by 4 bases and J by 2 bases, and 14 bases separated the two germline ends. This CDR3 is built from 15 residues. CDR1 and CDR2 from the germline V gene are SGHNT and YYREEE (reference sequence).

The rearrangement links TRBV11-2 to TRBJ2-2; 9 bases match TRBD1. The germline V gene has CDR1 SGHAT and CDR2 FQNNGV. The CDR3 runs to 16 residues. With V trimmed by 6 bases and J by 7 bases, 12 bases remained unmatched. The CDR3 sequence: CASRLTGTGSIGELFF. CDR3 nucleotide sequence: TGTGCCAGCAGACTAACCGGGACAGGGAGTATCGGGGAGCTGTTTTTT.

The V gene is TRBV4-1, the J gene TRBJ2-1, with a possible D match to TRBD2 (6 bases). In germline, CDR1 is MGHRA, CDR2 YSYEKL. V lost 0 bases and J lost 14, with 17 bases in between. This CDR3 contains 14 residues. DNA of the CDR3: TGCGCCAGCAGCCAAGAGCTTAGTGCGGGATGGGAGTTCTTC. This codes for CASSQELSAGWEFF.

The gene calls are TRBV5-1 and TRBJ2-6; D remains ambiguous. The CDR3 contains 17 residues. The germline gives CDR1 SGHRS, CDR2 YFSETQ. Trimming removed 4 bases at V and 0 bases at J, with 14 bases between. This chain's CDR3 is CASSDGTIFSGANVLTF. DNA for the CDR3: TGCGCCAGCAGCGATGGCACAATCTTCTCTGGGGCCAACGTCCTGACTTTC.

The chain carries TRBV27 and TRBJ2-3; 7 bases are a match to TRBD2. Trimming cost V 5 bases and J 3 bases; bases outside gene matches: 8. This CDR3 is 15 amino acids long. Germline values: CDR1 MNHEY, CDR2 SMNVEV (reference sequence). The CDR3 bases are TGTGCCAGCAGTGGGATCCGGGGAGGGACAGATACGCAGTATTTT. Its translation is CASSGIRGGTDTQYF.

This clone was observed a single time. The CDR3 bases are TGTGCCTGGATCGTACAGGGGGCAGAGACCCAGTACTTC. Translating it yields CAWIVQGAETQYF. V gene TRBV30 combines with J gene TRBJ2-5, with 9 bases that match TRBD1. Losses at the gene ends were 4 bases for V and 4 bases for J; bases not matched to a gene: 4. The CDR3 contains 13 residues. Germline loops: CDR1 GTSNPN, CDR2 SVGIG (reference sequence). The full variable domain, with the rest looked up from reference TRBV30 and TRBJ2-5, is SQTIHQWPATLVQPVGSPLSLECTVEGTSNPNLYWYRQAAGRGLQLLFYSVGIGQISSEVPQNLSASRPQDRQFILSSKKLLLSDSGFYLCAWIVQGAETQYFGPGTRLLVL.

This clone was seen a handful of times. The chain recombines TRBV4-2 with TRBJ1-2; possible D gene TRBD1, 5 bases. V was trimmed by 1 base and J by 3 bases, leaving 12 bases between them. The CDR3 covers 15 residues. CDR1 is LGHNA and CDR2 is YNFKEQ in the germline V gene. The DNA of the CDR3 is TGTGCCAGCAGCCAAGTCGGGGGAGGTGACTATGGCTACACCTTC. Translated, it gives CASSQVGGGDYGYTF.

The chain couples TRBV7-9 to TRBJ2-7; D might be TRBD2 (5 bases). The CDR3 is 15 residues long. The V gene's germline CDR1 is SEHNR and CDR2 FQNEAQ (reference sequence). V dropped 4 bases and J dropped 11 bases, with 24 bases sitting between them. The CDR3 nucleotides read TGTGCCAGCAGCTCTATTCGTCACTTTTCAGCAGCGGAGTACTTC. The encoded protein is CASSSIRHFSAAEYF.

This clone turned up a few times. The chain joins TRBV7-2 to TRBJ2-1, with 8 bases that match TRBD1. The CDR3 has 18 amino acids. Trimming took 0 bases from V and 0 from J; bases not matched to a gene: 7. CDR1 SGHTA and CDR2 FQGNSA come from the germline V gene. CDR3 loop: CASSLAPQGVSSYNEQFF. For the CDR3, the DNA is TGTGCCAGCAGCTTAGCCCCACAGGGGGTGAGCTCCTACAATGAGCAGTTCTTC.

The chain employs TRBV6-6 and TRBJ2-1, with unresolved D. This CDR3 has 12 residues. Trimming shortened V by 5 bases and J by 6 bases, and 8 bases separated the two germline ends. Germline assignment: CDR1 MNHNY and CDR2 SVGAGI (reference sequence). The CDR3 region is CASSPIRNEQFF. The CDR3 DNA reads as TGTGCCAGCAGTCCTATTCGCAATGAGCAGTTCTTC.

The CDR3 loop reads CGTALAISYEQYF. Written as DNA, the CDR3 is TGTGGAACCGCCCTAGCGATCTCCTACGAGCAGTACTTC. This chain uses TRBV6-1 with TRBJ2-7; weak D call: TRBD2 (6 bases). CDR1 and CDR2 (germline): MNHNS, SASEGT. The length of the CDR3 is 13 residues.

This chain links TRBV7-2 with TRBJ2-5; no reliable D call. Trimming removed 1 base from V and 1 base from J, with 7 bases in between. CDR1 is SGHTA, CDR2 FQGNSA, per germline. There are 14 residues in the CDR3. CDR3 sequence: CASSLEWAQETQYF. The CDR3 DNA reads TGTGCCAGCAGCTTAGAGTGGGCCCAAGAGACCCAGTACTTC. The entire variable domain, with the rest obtained from reference TRBV7-2 and TRBJ2-5, is as follows: GAGVSQSPSNKVTEKGKDVELRCDPISGHTALYWYRQSLGQGLEFLIYFQGNSAPDKSGLPSDRFSAERTGGSVSTLTIQRTQQEDSAVYLCASSLEWAQETQYFGPGTRLLVL.

V and J are TRBV9 and TRBJ2-7; tentative D call: TRBD2 (5 bases). Trimming removed 3 bases from V and 4 bases from J, with 14 bases in between. Germline-derived CDR1 and CDR2 are SGDLS and YYNGEE. The CDR3 is made up of 14 amino acids. The chain's CDR3 is CASSAGIKGYEQYF. The DNA of the CDR3 is TGTGCCAGCAGCGCCGGGATTAAGGGTTACGAGCAGTACTTC.

The rearrangement links TRBV11-2 to TRBJ2-5; 10 nucleotides match TRBD2. Unmatched junction bases numbered 16, after V lost 4 bases and J lost 2 bases. CDR1 and CDR2 from the germline V gene are SGHAT and FQNNGV. The CDR3 is 19 residues long. DNA of the CDR3: TGTGCCAGCAGCTCTTACCGCCATTTAGCGGGAGGACTTCAAGAGACCCAGTACTTC. This encodes CASSSYRHLAGGLQETQYF.

The genes are TRBV9 and TRBJ2-1; 8 bases are a match to TRBD1. J was trimmed by 3 bases and V by 9 bases; bases with no gene match: 8. This CDR3 spans 14 amino acids. Germline loops: CDR1 SGDLS, CDR2 YYNGEE. The CDR3 bases are TGTGCCAACCCCAACGGGACAGGCTACAATGAGCAGTTCTTC. Encoded protein: CANPNGTGYNEQFF.

CDR3: CSVSDQETQYF. The CDR3 region has the DNA TGCAGCGTCTCGGACCAAGAGACCCAGTACTTC. The rearrangement links TRBV29-1 to TRBJ2-5; D unclear. The germline V gene has CDR1 SQVTM and CDR2 ANQGSEA. Deletions cut 6 bases from V and 0 bases from J, with 5 bases between. The CDR3 has 11 residues.

V usage is TRBV5-1 and J usage is TRBJ2-7; TRBD2 matches 10 bases. Per the germline V gene, CDR1 is SGHRS and CDR2 is YFSETQ. With V trimmed by 2 bases and J by 6 bases, 8 bases remained unmatched. The CDR3 sequence is 15 residues long. In DNA form, the CDR3 reads TGCGCCAGCAGCTTAACTAGCGGGAAGGGGTCCGAGCAGTACTTC. Protein product: CASSLTSGKGSEQYF.

In this sample, this clone turned up once. This chain links TRBV6-6 with TRBJ1-5, with TRBD1 as a possible D gene (5 bases). The CDR3 runs to 13 residues. The V and J ends lost 7 bases and 4 bases respectively, with 11 bases between them. Germline-derived CDR1 and CDR2 are MNHNY and SVGAGI (reference sequence). The CDR3 DNA is TGTGCCAGCATCCAGGGCTGGAATCAGCCCCAGCATTTT. Translation: CASIQGWNQPQHF.

V and J are TRBV7-3 and TRBJ1-2; possible D gene TRBD1, 6 bases. The CDR3 sequence is 15 residues long. With 4 bases removed from V and 8 bases from J, the gap between germline ends came to 20 bases. The germline gives CDR1 SGHTA, CDR2 FQGTGA. CDR3 DNA sequence: TGTGCCAGCAGCTCCGGCCCGGGCGAGGGACAAGGCTACACCTTC. Its protein product is CASSSGPGEGQGYTF.

The chain is built from TRBV5-1 and TRBJ1-2; maybe TRBD1 (5 bases). CDR3 length equals 13 residues. CDR1 is SGHRS and CDR2 is YFSETQ in the germline V gene. V gave up 3 bases and J gave up 2 bases, with 8 bases separating them. In DNA, the CDR3 is TGCGCCAGCAGCTCCCAGGGAAACTATGGCTACACCTTC. Its translation is CASSSQGNYGYTF.

The chain couples TRBV5-4 to TRBJ2-7; D might be TRBD2 (6 bases). The CDR3 sequence is 16 residues long. Trimming shortened V by 2 bases and J by 2 bases, and 17 bases separated the two germline ends. Germline V gives CDR1 SGHNT, CDR2 YYREEE (reference sequence). CDR3 DNA sequence: TGTGCCAGCAGCTTATTTGGCGGGGCCGACGCCTACGAGCAGTACTTC. This codes for CASSLFGGADAYEQYF.